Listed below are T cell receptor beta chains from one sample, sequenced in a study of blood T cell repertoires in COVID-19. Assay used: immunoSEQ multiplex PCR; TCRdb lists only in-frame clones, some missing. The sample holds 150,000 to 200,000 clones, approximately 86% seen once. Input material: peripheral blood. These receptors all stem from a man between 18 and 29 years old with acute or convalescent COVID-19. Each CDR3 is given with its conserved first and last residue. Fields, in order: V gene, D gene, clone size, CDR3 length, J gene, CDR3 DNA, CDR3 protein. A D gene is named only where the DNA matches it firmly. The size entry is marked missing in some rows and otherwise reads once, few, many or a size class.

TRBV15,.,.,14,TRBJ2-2,TGTGCCACCAGCAGAGCCGAGTCCACCGGGGAGCTGTTTTTT,CATSRAESTGELFF
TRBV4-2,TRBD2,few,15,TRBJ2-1,TGTGCCAGCAGCCAAGGACTAGCGGGGGCCAATGAGCAGTTCTTC,CASSQGLAGANEQFF
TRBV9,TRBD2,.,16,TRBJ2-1,TGTGCCAGCAGCGTAGTCCCAGCGGGGGGCCCCAATGAGCAGTTCTTC,CASSVVPAGGPNEQFF
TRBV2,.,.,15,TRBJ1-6,TGTGCCAGCAGTGAACAGGGTCAAAATAATTCACCCCTCCACTTT,CASSEQGQNNSPLHF
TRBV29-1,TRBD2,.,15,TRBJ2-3,TGCAGCGTTGAACGCACTAGCGGGGGGACAGATACGCAGTATTTT,CSVERTSGGTDTQYF
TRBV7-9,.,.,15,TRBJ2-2,TGTGCCAGCAGCGCGGACTCCGGTTTGTTAGGGGAGCTGTTTTTT,CASSADSGLLGELFF
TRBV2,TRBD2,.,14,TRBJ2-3,TGTGCCAGCACTCCGGGGGGAAGCACAGATACGCAGTATTTT,CASTPGGSTDTQYF
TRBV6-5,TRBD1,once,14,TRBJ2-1,TGTGCCAGTCTTACAGGGGGCGCGTACAATGAGCAGTTCTTC,CASLTGGAYNEQFF
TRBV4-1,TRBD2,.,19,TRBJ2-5,TGCGCCAGCAGACAAGAAGGAGGACTAGCGGGGAGATTGGGCGGGGCCCAGTACTTC,CASRQEGGLAGRLGGAQYF
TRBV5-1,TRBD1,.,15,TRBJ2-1,TGCGCCAGCAGCCCGGACGGGACAGCTTTTGGTGAGCAGTTCTTC,CASSPDGTAFGEQFF
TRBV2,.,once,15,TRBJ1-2,TGTGCCAGCAGTGAAATCAGGGGAATTAGCTATGGCTACACCTTC,CASSEIRGISYGYTF
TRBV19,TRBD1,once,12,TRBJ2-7,TGTGCCACTGGACAGGGAATAAACGAGCAGTACTTC,CATGQGINEQYF
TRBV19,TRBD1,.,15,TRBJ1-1,TGTGCCAGTAGTATAGAGGGACAGATGAACACTGAAGCTTTCTTT,CASSIEGQMNTEAFF
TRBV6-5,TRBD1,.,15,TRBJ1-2,TGTGCCAGCACCCCCTCCCAGGGGGCAGTGAATGGCTACACCTTC,CASTPSQGAVNGYTF
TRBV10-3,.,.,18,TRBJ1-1,TGTGCCATCAGTGAGTCGTTCATTGTCCGGGGAGGTGGCACTGAAGCTTTCTTT,CAISESFIVRGGGTEAFF
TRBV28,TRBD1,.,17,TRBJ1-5,TGTGCCACTCGACAGACAGGGGGCGAGGACGTCAATCAGCCCCAGCATTTT,CATRQTGGEDVNQPQHF
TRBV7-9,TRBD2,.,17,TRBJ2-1,TGTGCCAGCAGCTTAGCGACGAGCGGGGGGCACGGAAATGAGCAGTTCTTC,CASSLATSGGHGNEQFF
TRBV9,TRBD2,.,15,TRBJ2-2,TGTGCCAGCAGAGCGGGGGGCGCGAACACCGGGGAGCTGTTTTTT,CASRAGGANTGELFF
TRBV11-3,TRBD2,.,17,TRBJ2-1,TGTGCCAGCAGCTTAGATCGGGATAGCGGGGGGTACAATGAGCAGTTCTTC,CASSLDRDSGGYNEQFF
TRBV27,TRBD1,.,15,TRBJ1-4,TGTGCCAGCAGTTCCAGGGGGTATGGGGTGGAAAAACTGTTTTTT,CASSSRGYGVEKLFF
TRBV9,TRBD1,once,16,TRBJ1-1,TGTGCCAGCAGCGTAGAACAGGGGGGACTTGGGACTGAAGCTTTCTTT,CASSVEQGGLGTEAFF
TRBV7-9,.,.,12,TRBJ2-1,TGTGCCAGCACCACAAAAGCGGGTGAGCAGTTCTTC,CASTTKAGEQFF
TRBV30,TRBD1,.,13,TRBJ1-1,TGTGCCTGGAGTAAGACAGGGCGGACTGAAGCTTTCTTT,CAWSKTGRTEAFF
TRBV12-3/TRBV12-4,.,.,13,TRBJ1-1,TGTGCCAGCAGTTTTACAGAGAACACTGAAGCTTTCTTT,CASSFTENTEAFF
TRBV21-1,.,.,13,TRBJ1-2,TGTGCCAGCCCCGACAGGGAGGACTATGGCTACACCTTC,CASPDREDYGYTF
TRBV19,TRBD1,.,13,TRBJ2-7,TGTGCCAGTAGTACAGACAGGGGCCACGAGCAGTACTTC,CASSTDRGHEQYF
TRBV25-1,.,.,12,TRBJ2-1,TGTGCCAGCAGGGACCTAGCCTATGAGCAGTTCTTC,CASRDLAYEQFF
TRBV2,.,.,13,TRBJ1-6,TGTGCCAGCGGGAGGACGGATAATTCACCCCTCCACTTT,CASGRTDNSPLHF
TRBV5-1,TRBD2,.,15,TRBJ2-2,TGCGCCAGCAGCCAGACTAGCGGGGGATTTAGGGAGCTGTTTTTT,CASSQTSGGFRELFF
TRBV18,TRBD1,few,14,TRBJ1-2,TGTGCCAGCTCATCAACCAGACAGGGGAATGGCTACACCTTC,CASSSTRQGNGYTF
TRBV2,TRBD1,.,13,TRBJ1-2,TGTGCCAGCAGTGCTAACAGGGGTTTGAGCTACACCTTC,CASSANRGLSYTF
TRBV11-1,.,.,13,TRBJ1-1,TGTGCCAGCAGCTTTGGGCTGAACACTGAAGCTTTCTTT,CASSFGLNTEAFF
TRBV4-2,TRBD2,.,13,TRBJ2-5,TGTGCCAGCCGCGGGGGGCCGAGGGAGACCCAGTACTTC,CASRGGPRETQYF
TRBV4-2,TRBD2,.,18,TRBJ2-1,TGTGCCAGCAGCCAAGTCTCGGGCGGGGGGAGGTCCTACAATGAGCAGTTCTTC,CASSQVSGGGRSYNEQFF
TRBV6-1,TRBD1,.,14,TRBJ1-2,TGTGCCAGCAGTGACACAGGGGGATCATATGGCTACACCTTC,CASSDTGGSYGYTF
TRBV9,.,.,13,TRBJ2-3,TGTGCCAGCAGCGGGGGGCACACAGATACGCAGTATTTT,CASSGGHTDTQYF
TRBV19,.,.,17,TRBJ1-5,TGTGCCAGTGATCAGGGGTTCCCTTCCTATAGCAATCAGCCCCAGCATTTT,CASDQGFPSYSNQPQHF
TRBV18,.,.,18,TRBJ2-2,TGTGCCAGCTCACCACAACAGGGAACGCTCGCGAACACCGGGGAGCTGTTTTTT,CASSPQQGTLANTGELFF
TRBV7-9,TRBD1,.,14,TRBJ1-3,TGTGCCAGTGGGACAGGGATCTCTGGAAACACCATATATTTT,CASGTGISGNTIYF
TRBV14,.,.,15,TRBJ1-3,TGTGCCAGCAGCCAAATACAGGGTTCTGGAAACACCATATATTTT,CASSQIQGSGNTIYF
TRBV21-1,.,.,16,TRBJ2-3,TGTGCCAGCAGCAAGGACAGGGCCCCTTACACAGATACGCAGTATTTT,CASSKDRAPYTDTQYF
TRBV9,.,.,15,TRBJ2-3,TGTGCCAGCAGCGAGACGGGGGAACGCACAGATACGCAGTATTTT,CASSETGERTDTQYF
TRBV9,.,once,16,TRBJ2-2,TGTGCCAGCAGCGTAGATCCAGGGATGAACACCGGGGAGCTGTTTTTT,CASSVDPGMNTGELFF
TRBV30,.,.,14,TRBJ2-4,TGTGCCTGGACCACCGGGGGAGCCAAAAACATTCAGTACTTC,CAWTTGGAKNIQYF
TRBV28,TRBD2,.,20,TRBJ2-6,TGTGCCAGCAGACCCCTCCGACTAGCGGGGGGACTCTCTGGGGCCAACGTCCTGACTTTC,CASRPLRLAGGLSGANVLTF
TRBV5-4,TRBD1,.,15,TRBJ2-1,TGTGCCAGCAGCGCCGGACAGGGGGCCTACAATGAGCAGTTCTTC,CASSAGQGAYNEQFF
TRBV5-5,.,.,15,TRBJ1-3,TGTGCCAGCAGCCGATGGGCAGAATATGGAAACACCATATATTTT,CASSRWAEYGNTIYF
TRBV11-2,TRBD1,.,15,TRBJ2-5,TGTGCCAGCAGCTTAGGGACAGGGGTTGTAGAGACCCAGTACTTC,CASSLGTGVVETQYF
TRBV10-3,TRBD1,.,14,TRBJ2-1,TGTGCCATCAGTGAACCGGGACAGGGATGGGAGCAGTTCTTC,CAISEPGQGWEQFF
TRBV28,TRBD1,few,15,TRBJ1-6,TGTGCCAGCATCGGACAGGGCGTCCATAATTCACCCCTCCACTTT,CASIGQGVHNSPLHF
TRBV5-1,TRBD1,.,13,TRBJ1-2,TGCGCCAGCAGCTTCAGACAGGGAGGTGGCTACACCTTC,CASSFRQGGGYTF